The rows below give T cell receptor beta chains drawn from one sample of a study of blood T cells in healthy people across ages. TCRdb itself ran the 5' RACE reads through MiXCR, one entry per CDR3 protein. The sample records about 1.7 million distinct CDR3 sequences, approximately 30% being singletons. The sequencing input was blood. These receptor sequences come from a woman younger than 45 in good health. Each CDR3 is given with its conserved first and last residue. The order of the fields is CDR3 protein, clone size, V gene, J gene. Not all rows give a size; the values are once, few, many and, for expanded clones, a class.

CASSLGPRDTEAFF	few	TRBV7-9	TRBJ1-1
CSAHSGSTDTQYF	NA	TRBV20-1	TRBJ2-3
CAWTGVPFTYGYTF	few	TRBV30	TRBJ1-2
CASRHRADTDTQYF	few	TRBV28	TRBJ2-3
CASSKGQGREKLFF	few	TRBV6-1	TRBJ1-4
CASRQQGSGTEAFF	NA	TRBV28	TRBJ1-1
CSVEVEYEQYF	few	TRBV29-1	TRBJ2-7
CATSGGLTKNIQYF	few	TRBV27	TRBJ2-4
CASRYRDNNSPLHF	NA	TRBV5-4	TRBJ1-6
CASSLPGTGNEKLFF	few	TRBV5-6	TRBJ1-4
CSTSDPGGALNTGELFF	NA	TRBV24-1	TRBJ2-2
CATSDLNTETQFF	NA	TRBV24-1	NA
CSAGPDETQYF	NA	TRBV20-1	NA
CSVRPQFRGGISSYNEQFF	many	TRBV29-1	TRBJ2-1
CAISEGDPRFNEQFF	NA	TRBV10-3	TRBJ2-1
CSATHGDRGDEQFF	NA	TRBV20-1	TRBJ2-1
CASDRGLQPQHF	NA	TRBV6-1	TRBJ1-5
CASSLMAYSAEPPYNEQFF	NA	TRBV6-1	TRBJ2-1
CASSFERGQFSDTQYF	NA	TRBV5-5	TRBJ2-3
CSAMGGEKLFF	NA	TRBV20-1	TRBJ1-4
CASGSEANTEAFF	NA	TRBV5-1	TRBJ1-1
CASSPEISRGTEAFF	NA	TRBV18	TRBJ1-1
CASQEAGGDEQFF	NA	TRBV4-1	TRBJ2-1
CASSYSAGRQRGRADTQYF	NA	TRBV6-5	TRBJ2-3
CASLHGGESDTQYF	few	TRBV18	TRBJ2-3
CAITFNTNYGYTF	few	TRBV10-3	TRBJ1-2
CASSPRGIQYF	NA	TRBV3-1	TRBJ2-4
CASSLPTGTFSYEQYF	NA	TRBV4-1	TRBJ2-7
CASSLQQDSPLHF	few	TRBV6-2/TRBV6-3	TRBJ1-6
CASSLETPSSGNTIYF	NA	TRBV28	TRBJ1-3
CASSLPPTGTVETQYF	NA	TRBV5-1	TRBJ2-5
CSASRPGAGEKLFF	few	TRBV20-1	TRBJ1-4
CASSVGQNAYEQYF	many	TRBV9	TRBJ2-7
CASSQLRGRDTQYF	NA	TRBV12-3/TRBV12-4	TRBJ2-3
CASSLAGGGLYSNQPQHF	few	TRBV5-5	TRBJ1-5
CASPKRGDTGELFF	NA	TRBV12-3/TRBV12-4	TRBJ2-2
CASSQTKAGEQYF	few	TRBV4-1	TRBJ2-7
CSAWNQGADTQYF	NA	TRBV20-1	TRBJ2-3
CAARDRGDEQFF	NA	TRBV6-1	TRBJ2-1
CASRPTSGSNEQFF	few	TRBV7-2	TRBJ2-1
CASSQGFRATNEKLFF	few	TRBV3-1	TRBJ1-4
CASSSEDVRTQYF	few	TRBV2	TRBJ2-5
CASSLWTSGASYNEQFF	NA	TRBV12-3/TRBV12-4	TRBJ2-1
CASSLRDLYNEQFF	NA	TRBV5-1	TRBJ2-1
CASSQEFSSQPQHF	few	TRBV4-1	TRBJ1-5
CASSLVLVSAGAGEQYF	few	TRBV7-2	TRBJ2-5
CVSSQAGGTNYGYTF	NA	TRBV4-1	TRBJ1-2
CASSVTRPRPNEQYF	NA	TRBV9	TRBJ2-4
CASSINLVTYEQYF	many	TRBV12-3/TRBV12-4	TRBJ2-7
CARDSRGPSGSGDEQFF	few	TRBV25-1	TRBJ2-1
CASSPSGTSGISQYF	many	TRBV6-5	TRBJ2-3